This T cell receptor beta chain was recorded in a study of CD8+CD57+ T cells in acquired aplastic anemia. In the study overall: The mean DNA yield obtained from sorted CD4+ and CD8+ cells came to around 3 ug. Study observations and caveats: The same twenty-nine CD8+ CDR3 sequences occurred in patients and in controls.

This clonotype has more than one count but fewer than ten. Its antigen remains unidentified. The junction differs from germline at one of its ends, possibly a read error. The CDR3 is made up of 15 amino acids. CDR1 and CDR2 (germline): SEHNR, FQNEAQ (reference sequence). TCR beta VDJ and CDR3 profiles were obtained from a genomic DNA template. TCRdb re-called the reads through MiXCR, storing one row per CDR3 protein. Of about 170,000 distinct CDR3 sequences listed, just under 65% are singletons. V and J are TRBV7-9 and TRBJ1-1, with D perhaps TRBD1 (6 bases). This receptor was identified in a human donor in good health. Sequenced material: sorted CD4+, CD8+, or CD8+CD57+ T cells (not recorded which) from PBMCs. The CDR3 loop is CASSTRDKSNTEAFF. For the CDR3, the DNA is TGCGCCAGCAGCACCCGGGACAAGTCGAACACTGAAGCTTTCTTT.